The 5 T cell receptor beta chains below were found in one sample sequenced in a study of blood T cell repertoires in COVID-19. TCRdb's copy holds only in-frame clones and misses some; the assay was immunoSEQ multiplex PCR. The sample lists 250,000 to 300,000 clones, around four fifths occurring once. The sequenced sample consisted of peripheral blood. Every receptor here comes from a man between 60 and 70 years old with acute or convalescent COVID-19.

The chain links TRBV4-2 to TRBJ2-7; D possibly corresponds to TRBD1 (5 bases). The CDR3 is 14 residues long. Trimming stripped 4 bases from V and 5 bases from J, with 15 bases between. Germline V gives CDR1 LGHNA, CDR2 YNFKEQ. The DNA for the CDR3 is TGTGCCAGCAGCCCCCCAGGTGGGGCGCACGAGCAGTACTTC. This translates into CASSPPGGAHEQYF.

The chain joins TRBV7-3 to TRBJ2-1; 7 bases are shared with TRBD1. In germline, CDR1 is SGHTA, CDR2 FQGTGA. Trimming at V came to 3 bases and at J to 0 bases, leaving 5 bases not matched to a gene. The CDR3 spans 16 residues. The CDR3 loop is CASSLGAGGSYNEQFF. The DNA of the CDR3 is TGTGCCAGCAGCTTGGGAGCAGGGGGCTCCTACAATGAGCAGTTCTTC.

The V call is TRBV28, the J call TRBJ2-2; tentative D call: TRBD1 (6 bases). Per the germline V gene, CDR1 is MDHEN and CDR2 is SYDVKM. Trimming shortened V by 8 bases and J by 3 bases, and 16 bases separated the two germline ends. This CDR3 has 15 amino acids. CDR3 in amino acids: CASEGGVRDTGELFF. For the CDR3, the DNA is TGTGCCAGCGAAGGGGGAGTCAGGGACACCGGGGAGCTGTTTTTT.

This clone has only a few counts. The CDR3: CASSIDRGYEQYF. The CDR3 DNA follows: TGTGCCAGCAGCATTGACAGGGGCTACGAGCAGTACTTC. The chain couples TRBV6-5 to TRBJ2-7; 8 bases fit TRBD1. The CDR3 runs 13 residues. J was trimmed by 3 bases and V by 6 bases; bases with no gene match: 4. CDR1 is MNHEY, CDR2 SVGAGI, per germline.

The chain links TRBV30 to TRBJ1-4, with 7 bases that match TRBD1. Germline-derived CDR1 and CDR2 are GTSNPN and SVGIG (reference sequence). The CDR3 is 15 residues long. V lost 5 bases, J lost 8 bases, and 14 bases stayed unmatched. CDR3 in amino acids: CAWVLWTGGSEKLFF. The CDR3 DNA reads TGTGCCTGGGTACTGTGGACAGGCGGAAGCGAAAAACTGTTTTTT. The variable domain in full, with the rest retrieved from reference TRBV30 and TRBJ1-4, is SQTIHQWPATLVQPVGSPLSLECTVEGTSNPNLYWYRQAAGRGLQLLFYSVGIGQISSEVPQNLSASRPQDRQFILSSKKLLLSDSGFYLCAWVLWTGGSEKLFFGSGTQLSVL.